This T cell receptor beta chain was documented in a study of T cell changes during pregnancy in multiple sclerosis. Assay used: immunoSEQ multiplex PCR; TCRdb lists only in-frame clones, some missing. The sample records 61,000 or so clones, 93% being singletons. CDR1 LNHDA and CDR2 SQIVND come from the germline V gene (reference sequence). V was clipped by 3 bases and J by 3 bases, with 11 bases between them. This CDR3 spans 14 amino acids. The sequences come from CD4+ T cells from peripheral blood mononuclear cells, collected before pregnancy. The chain combines TRBV19 with TRBJ2-5, with D maybe TRBD2 (6 bases). The sequence was collected from a female donor with multiple sclerosis, enrolled in a pregnancy study. In nucleotides, the CDR3 is TGTGCCAGTAGTATTTGGGGGGATGAAGAGACCCAGTACTTC. Translated, it gives CASSIWGDEETQYF.